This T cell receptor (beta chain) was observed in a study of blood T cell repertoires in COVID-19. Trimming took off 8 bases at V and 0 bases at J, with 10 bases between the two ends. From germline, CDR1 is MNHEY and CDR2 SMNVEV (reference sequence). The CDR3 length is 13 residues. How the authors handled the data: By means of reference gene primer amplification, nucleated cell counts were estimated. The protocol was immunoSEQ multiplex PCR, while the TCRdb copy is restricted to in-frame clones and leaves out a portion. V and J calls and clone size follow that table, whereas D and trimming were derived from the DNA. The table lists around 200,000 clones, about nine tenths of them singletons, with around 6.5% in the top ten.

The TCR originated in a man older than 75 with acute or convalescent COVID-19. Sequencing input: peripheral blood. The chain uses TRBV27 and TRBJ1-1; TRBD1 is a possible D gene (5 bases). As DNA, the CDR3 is TGTGCCAGCCTGGGGCAGATGAACACTGAAGCTTTCTTT. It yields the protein CASLGQMNTEAFF.